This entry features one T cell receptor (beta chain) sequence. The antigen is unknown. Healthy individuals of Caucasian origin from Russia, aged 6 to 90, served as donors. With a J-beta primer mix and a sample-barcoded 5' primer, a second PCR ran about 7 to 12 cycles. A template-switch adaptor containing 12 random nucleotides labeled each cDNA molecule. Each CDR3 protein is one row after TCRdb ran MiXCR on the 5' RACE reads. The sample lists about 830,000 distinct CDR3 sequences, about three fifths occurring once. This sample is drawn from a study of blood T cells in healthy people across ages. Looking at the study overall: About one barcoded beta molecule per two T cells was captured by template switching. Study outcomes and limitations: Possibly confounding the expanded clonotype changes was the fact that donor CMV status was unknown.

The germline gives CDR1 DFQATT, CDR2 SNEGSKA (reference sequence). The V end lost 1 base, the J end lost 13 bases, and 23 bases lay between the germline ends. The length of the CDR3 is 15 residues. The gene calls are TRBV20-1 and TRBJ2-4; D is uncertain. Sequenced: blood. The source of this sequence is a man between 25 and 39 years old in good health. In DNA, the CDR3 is TGCAGTGCTAGAGTTTCTGCGACATCCTTGGCGAAGCAGTACTTC. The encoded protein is CSARVSATSLAKQYF.